This TCR beta chain was profiled in a study of CD8+CD57+ T cells in acquired aplastic anemia. Trimming cost V 0 bases and J 0 bases, with 4 bases left between them. The CDR3 has 14 amino acids. Germline V gives CDR1 ENHRY, CDR2 SYGVKD. The study profiled TCR beta VDJ and CDR3 using genomic DNA as template. TCRdb reanalysed the reads using MiXCR and keeps one entry per CDR3 protein. Among around 430,000 distinct CDR3 sequences listed, about a third were seen once. This clonotype was seen repeatedly, ten times or more. Previously, flow cytometry had revealed CD8+CD57+ cell expansion in the patients chosen for sequencing.

The origin of this receptor is a human donor with aplastic anemia. The sample was sorted CD4+, CD8+, or CD8+CD57+ T cells (not recorded which) from PBMCs. The genes are TRBV10-3 and TRBJ2-3; D is unresolved. The CDR3 loop is CAISESASTDTQYF. Here the CDR3 DNA reads TGTGCCATCAGTGAGTCGGCTAGCACAGATACGCAGTATTTT.